This TCR beta chain derives from a study of T cell repertoires in cytomegalovirus infection. On the study more broadly: Recently identified HLA-C-restricted CMV epitopes were among the peptides used. Signatures in public TCR beta sequences pointed to both CMV infection and matching HLA type. Notes on the study in general: The response measured ex vivo was dominated by TCR beta clonotypes (HLA-C-restricted and CMV-specific).

TCRdb passed the reads through MiXCR, listing each CDR3 protein once. The sample has around 50,000 distinct CDR3 sequences; 20% are singletons. Concerning this clonotype: What it binds is unknown.

J lost 4 bases, V lost 4 bases, and 12 bases had no gene match. Looked up from germline, CDR1 is SGHVS and CDR2 is FQNEAQ. The CDR3 totals 16 residues. This receptor was taken from a human donor in good health (CMV status not recorded). Some clones in this sample may be carry-over from other donors' samples. The sequences come from CD8+ T cells from cultured PBMCs, collected from culture after CMV antigen stimulation. The chain combines TRBV7-8 with TRBJ1-2; 7 nucleotides align to TRBD1. The CDR3 DNA follows: TGTGCCAGCAGCTCCAAGCTGCCGGGACAGCTCTATGGCTACACCTTC. It is translated as CASSSKLPGQLYGYTF.